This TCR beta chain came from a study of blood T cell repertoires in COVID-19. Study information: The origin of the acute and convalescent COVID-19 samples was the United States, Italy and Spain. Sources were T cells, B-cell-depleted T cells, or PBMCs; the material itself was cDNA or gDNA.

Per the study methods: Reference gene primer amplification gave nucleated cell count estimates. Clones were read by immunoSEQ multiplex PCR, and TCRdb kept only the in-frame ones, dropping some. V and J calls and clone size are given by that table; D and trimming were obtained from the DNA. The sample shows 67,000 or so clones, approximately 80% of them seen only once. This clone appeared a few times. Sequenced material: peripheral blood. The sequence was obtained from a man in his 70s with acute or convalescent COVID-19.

CDR3 sequence (DNA): TGTGCCAGCAGGACAGGGGGCGGGGAGCAGTACTTC. This translates into CASRTGGGEQYF. This chain joins TRBV27 and TRBJ2-7; 10 positions agree with TRBD1. Germline V gene lookup returns CDR1 MNHEY and CDR2 SMNVEV (reference sequence). The length of the CDR3 is 12 residues. V lost 6 bases and J lost 7; bases outside the gene matches: 3.